The T cell receptor (beta chain) under discussion was sequenced for a study of shared clonotypes between healthy human individuals. With 3 bases removed from V and 10 bases from J, the gap between germline ends came to 18 bases. CDR1 is SGHVS and CDR2 is FNYEAQ in the germline V gene. The CDR3 contains 14 residues. Produced via immunoSEQ multiplex PCR; TCRdb's table is partial and in-frame only. The sample yields roughly 2.1 million clones, under 95% seen once. Naive CD8 populations comprised CD45RO-negative cells positively selected for CCR7, excluding terminally differentiated effector memory CD45RA+ cells. On this clone: Its antigen is unknown.

Overall study results and limits: Approximately 5% of naive CD4 clonotypes were shared across four donors.

This clonotype was sampled from a man aged 18-30 years in good health. Some clones in this sample may be carry-over from other donors' samples. The chain employs TRBV7-6 and TRBJ1-1; D uncertain. What was sequenced was naive CD8+ T cells from PBMCs. The CDR3 DNA sequence: TGTGCCAGCAGCTTGGATGGCCCCCGATCGGCAGCTTTCTTT. As protein: CASSLDGPRSAAFF.